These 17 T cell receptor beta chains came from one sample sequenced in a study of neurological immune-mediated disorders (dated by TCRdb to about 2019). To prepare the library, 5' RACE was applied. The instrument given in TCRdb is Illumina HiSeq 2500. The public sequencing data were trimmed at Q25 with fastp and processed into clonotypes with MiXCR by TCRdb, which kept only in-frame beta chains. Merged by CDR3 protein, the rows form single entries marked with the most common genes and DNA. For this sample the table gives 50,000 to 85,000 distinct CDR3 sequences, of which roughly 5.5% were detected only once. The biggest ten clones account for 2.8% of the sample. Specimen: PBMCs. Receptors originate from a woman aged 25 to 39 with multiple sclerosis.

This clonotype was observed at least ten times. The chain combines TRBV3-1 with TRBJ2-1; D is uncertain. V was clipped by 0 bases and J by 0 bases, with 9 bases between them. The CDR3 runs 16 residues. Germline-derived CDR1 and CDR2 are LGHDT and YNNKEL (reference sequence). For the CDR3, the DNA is TGTGCCAGCAGCCAAGATCTAAGGAGCTCCTACAATGAGCAGTTCTTC. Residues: CASSQDLRSSYNEQFF.

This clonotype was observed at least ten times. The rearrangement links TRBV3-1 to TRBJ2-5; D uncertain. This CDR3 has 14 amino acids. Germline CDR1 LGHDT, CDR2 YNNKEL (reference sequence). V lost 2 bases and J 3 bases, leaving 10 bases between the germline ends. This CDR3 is CASSQPPNEETQYF. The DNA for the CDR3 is TGTGCCAGCAGCCAACCTCCAAACGAAGAGACCCAGTACTTC.

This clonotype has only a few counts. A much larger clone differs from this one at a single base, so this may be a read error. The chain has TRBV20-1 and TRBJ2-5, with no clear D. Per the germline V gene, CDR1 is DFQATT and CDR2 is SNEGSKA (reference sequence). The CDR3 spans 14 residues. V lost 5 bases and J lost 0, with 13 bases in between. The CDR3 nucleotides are TGCAGTGCTTCCCTGGGAATACACCAAGAGACCCAGTACTTC. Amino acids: CSASLGIHQETQYF.

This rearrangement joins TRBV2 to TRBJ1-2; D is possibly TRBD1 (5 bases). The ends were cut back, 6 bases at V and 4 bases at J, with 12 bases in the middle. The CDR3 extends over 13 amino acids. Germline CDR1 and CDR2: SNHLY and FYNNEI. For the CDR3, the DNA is TGTGCCAGCAGGGGGGAAAGGGGCTATGGCTACACCTTC. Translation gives CASRGERGYGYTF.

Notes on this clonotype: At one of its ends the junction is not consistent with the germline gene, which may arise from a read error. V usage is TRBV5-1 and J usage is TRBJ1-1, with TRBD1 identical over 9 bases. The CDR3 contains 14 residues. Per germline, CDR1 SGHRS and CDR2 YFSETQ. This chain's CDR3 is CASSIGQGNTEPFF. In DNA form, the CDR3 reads TGCGCCAGCAGCATCGGACAGGGGAACACTGAACCTTTCTTT.

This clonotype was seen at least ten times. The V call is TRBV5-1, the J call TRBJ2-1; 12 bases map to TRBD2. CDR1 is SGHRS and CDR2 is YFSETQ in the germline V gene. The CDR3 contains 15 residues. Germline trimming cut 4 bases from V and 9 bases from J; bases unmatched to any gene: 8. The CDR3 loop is CASSPTSGGTGEQFF. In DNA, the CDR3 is TGCGCCAGCAGCCCAACTAGCGGGGGGACGGGTGAGCAGTTCTTC.

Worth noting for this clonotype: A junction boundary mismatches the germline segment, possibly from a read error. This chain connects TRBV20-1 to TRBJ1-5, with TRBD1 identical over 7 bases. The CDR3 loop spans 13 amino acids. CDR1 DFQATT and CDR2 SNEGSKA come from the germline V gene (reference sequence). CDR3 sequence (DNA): TGCAGTGCTAGCGGACAGGATCATCAGCCCCAGAATTTT. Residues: CSASGQDHQPQNF.

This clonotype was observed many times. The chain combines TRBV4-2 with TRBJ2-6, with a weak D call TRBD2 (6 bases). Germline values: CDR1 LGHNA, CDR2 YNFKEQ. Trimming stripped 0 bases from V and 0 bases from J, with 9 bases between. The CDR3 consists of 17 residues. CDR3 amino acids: CASSQDSGASGANVLTF. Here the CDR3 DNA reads TGTGCCAGCAGCCAAGATTCGGGAGCCTCTGGGGCCAACGTCCTGACTTTC.

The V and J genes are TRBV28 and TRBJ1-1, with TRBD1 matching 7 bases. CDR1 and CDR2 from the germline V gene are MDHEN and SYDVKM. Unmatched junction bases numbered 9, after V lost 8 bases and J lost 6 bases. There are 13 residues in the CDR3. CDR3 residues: CASGTGEGAEAFF. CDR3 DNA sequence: TGTGCCAGCGGTACAGGGGAAGGGGCTGAAGCTTTCTTT.

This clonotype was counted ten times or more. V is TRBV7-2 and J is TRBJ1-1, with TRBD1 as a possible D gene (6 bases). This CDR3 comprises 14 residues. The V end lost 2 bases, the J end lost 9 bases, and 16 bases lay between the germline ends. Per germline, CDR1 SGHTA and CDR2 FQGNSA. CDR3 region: CASSLSPGESKAFF. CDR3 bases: TGTGCCAGCAGCTTATCCCCAGGGGAAAGTAAAGCTTTCTTT.

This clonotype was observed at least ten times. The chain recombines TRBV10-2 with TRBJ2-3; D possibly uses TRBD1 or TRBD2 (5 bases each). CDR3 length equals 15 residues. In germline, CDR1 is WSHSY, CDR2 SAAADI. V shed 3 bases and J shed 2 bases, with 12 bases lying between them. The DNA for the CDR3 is TGCGCCAGCAGTGACCCCGGGACCCCCACAGATACGCAGTATTTT. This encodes CASSDPGTPTDTQYF.

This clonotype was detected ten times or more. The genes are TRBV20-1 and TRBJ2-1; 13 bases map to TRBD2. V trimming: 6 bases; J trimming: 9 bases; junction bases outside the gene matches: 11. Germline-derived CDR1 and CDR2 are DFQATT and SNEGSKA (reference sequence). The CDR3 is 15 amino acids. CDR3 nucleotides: TGCAGTGCGCGAAGGACTAGCGGGGGTGGGAGTGAGCAGTTCTTC. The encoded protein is CSARRTSGGGSEQFF.

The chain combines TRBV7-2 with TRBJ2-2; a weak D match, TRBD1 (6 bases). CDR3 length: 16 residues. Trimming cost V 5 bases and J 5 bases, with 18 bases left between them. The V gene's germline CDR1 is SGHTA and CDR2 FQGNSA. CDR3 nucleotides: TGTGCCAGCAGCCCAACTACAGGGATAAGTACCGGGGAGCTGTTTTTT. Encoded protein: CASSPTTGISTGELFF.

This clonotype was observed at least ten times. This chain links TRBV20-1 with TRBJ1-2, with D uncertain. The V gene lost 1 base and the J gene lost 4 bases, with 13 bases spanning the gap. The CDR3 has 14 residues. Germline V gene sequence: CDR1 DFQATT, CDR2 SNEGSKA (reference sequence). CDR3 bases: TGCAGTGCTAGAGTAGTCCAATCTGGCTATGGCTACACCTTC. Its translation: CSARVVQSGYGYTF.

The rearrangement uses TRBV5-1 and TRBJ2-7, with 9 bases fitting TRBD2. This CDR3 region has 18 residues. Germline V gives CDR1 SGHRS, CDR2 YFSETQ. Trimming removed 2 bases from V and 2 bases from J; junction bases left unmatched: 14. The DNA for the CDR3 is TGCGCCAGCAGCTTACGCGCCGGGACTAGCTTAACGACCTACGAGCAGTACTTC. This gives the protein CASSLRAGTSLTTYEQYF.

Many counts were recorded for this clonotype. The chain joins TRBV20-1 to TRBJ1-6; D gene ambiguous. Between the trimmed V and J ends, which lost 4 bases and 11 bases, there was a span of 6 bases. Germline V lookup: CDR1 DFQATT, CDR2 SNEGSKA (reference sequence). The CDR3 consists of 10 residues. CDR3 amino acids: CSATHPPLHF. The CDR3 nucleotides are TGCAGTGCTACTCATCCACCCCTCCACTTT.

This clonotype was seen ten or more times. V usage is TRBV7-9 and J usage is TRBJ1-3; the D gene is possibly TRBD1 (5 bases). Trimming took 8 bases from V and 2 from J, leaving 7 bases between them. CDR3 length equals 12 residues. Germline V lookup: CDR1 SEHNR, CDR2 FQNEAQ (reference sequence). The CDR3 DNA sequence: TGTGCCAGCGGGGGGACTGGAAACACCATATATTTT. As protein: CASGGTGNTIYF.